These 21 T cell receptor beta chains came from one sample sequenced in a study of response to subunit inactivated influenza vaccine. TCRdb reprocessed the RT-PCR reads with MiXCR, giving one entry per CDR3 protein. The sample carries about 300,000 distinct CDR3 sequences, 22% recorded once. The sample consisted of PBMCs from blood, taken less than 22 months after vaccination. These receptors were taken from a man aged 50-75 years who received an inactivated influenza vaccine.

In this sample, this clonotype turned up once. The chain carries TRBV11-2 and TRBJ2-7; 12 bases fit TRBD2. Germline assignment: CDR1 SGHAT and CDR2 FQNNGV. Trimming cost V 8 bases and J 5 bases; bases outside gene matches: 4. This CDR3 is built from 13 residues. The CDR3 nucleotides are TGTGCCAGCCTGGGACTAGCGGGCCACGAGCAGTACTTC. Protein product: CASLGLAGHEQYF.

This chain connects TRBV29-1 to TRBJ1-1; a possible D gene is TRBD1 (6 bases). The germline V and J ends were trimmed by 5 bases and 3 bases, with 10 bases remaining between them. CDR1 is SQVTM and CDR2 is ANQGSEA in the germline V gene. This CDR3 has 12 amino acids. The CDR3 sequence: CSVRTVYTEAFF. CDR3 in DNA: TGCAGCGTTAGGACAGTTTACACTGAAGCTTTCTTT.

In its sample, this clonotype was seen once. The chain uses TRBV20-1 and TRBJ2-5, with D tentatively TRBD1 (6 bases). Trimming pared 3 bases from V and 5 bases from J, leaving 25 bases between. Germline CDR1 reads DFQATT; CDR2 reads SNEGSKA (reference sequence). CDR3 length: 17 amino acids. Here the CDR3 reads CSARDNRVLMSFETQYF. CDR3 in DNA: TGCAGTGCTAGGGACAACAGGGTTTTGATGAGTTTCGAGACCCAGTACTTC.

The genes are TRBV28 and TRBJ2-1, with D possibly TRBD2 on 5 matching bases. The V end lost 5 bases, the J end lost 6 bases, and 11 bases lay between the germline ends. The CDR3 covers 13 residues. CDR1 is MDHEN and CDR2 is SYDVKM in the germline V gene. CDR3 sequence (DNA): TGTGCCAGCAGTCCGCGGGTGGCCAATGAGCAGTTCTTC. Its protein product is CASSPRVANEQFF.

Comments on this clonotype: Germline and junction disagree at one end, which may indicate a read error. CDR3 region: CASSLRPGGLVGMIF. DNA for the CDR3: TGTGCCAGCAGTTTAAGGCCAGGGGGTCTGGTTGGCATGATCTTT. The chain links TRBV12-3 or TRBV12-4 to TRBJ1-1; 7 bases are shared with TRBD1. The CDR3 runs 15 residues.

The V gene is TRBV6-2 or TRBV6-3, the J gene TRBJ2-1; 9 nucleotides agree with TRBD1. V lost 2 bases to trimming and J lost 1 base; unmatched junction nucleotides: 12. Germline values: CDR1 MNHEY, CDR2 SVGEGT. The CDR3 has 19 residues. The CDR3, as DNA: TGTGCCAGCAGTTACCGGGACAGGGATCACCTCAATTCCTACAATGAGCAGTTCTTC. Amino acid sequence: CASSYRDRDHLNSYNEQFF.

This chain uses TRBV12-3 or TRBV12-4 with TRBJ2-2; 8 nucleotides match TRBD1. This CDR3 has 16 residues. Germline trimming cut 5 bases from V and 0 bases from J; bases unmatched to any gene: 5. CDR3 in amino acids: CASSKGQVANTGELFF. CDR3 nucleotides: TGTGCCAGCAGTAAGGGACAGGTTGCGAACACCGGGGAGCTGTTTTTT.

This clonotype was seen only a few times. CDR3 in DNA: TGTGCCAGCAGCGTAGGAGGCTTCGGAAACACCATATATTTT. Protein sequence: CASSVGGFGNTIYF. The V gene is TRBV9, the J gene TRBJ1-3, with D unresolved. With 0 bases removed from V and 4 bases from J, the gap between germline ends came to 8 bases. The germline V gene has CDR1 SGDLS and CDR2 YYNGEE. The CDR3 consists of 14 residues.

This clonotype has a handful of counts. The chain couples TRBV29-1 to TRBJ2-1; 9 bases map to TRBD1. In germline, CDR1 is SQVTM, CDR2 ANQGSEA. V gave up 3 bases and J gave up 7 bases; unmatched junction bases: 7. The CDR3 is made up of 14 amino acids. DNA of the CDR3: TGCAGCGTTGAGCACAGGGGGCTTGGAAATGAGCAGTTCTTC. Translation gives CSVEHRGLGNEQFF.

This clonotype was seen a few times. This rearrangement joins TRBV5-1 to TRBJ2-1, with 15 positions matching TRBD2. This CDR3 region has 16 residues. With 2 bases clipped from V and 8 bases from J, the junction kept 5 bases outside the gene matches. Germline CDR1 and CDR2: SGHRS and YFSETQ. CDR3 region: CASSFRTSGGADEQFF. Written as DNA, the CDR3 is TGCGCCAGCAGCTTCCGGACTAGCGGGGGGGCCGATGAGCAGTTCTTC.

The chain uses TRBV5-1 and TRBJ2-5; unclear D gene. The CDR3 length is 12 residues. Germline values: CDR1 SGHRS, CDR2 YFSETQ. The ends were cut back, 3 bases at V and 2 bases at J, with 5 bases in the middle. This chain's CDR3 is CASSSQQETQYF. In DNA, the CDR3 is TGCGCCAGCAGCTCCCAACAAGAGACCCAGTACTTC. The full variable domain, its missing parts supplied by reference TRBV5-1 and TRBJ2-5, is KAGVTQTPRYLIKTRGQQVTLSCSPISGHRSVSWYQQTPGQGLQFLFEYFSETQRNKGNFPGRFSGRQFSNSRSEMNVSTLELGDSALYLCASSSQQETQYFGPGTRLLVL.

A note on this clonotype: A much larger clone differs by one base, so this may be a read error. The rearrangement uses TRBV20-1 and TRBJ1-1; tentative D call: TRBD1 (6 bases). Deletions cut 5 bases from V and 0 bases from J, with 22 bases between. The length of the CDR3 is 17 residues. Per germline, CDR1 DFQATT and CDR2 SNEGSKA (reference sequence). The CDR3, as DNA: TGCAGTGCTCGACGGCTTTTTACAGGGTTGGTGAACACTGAAGCTTTCTTT. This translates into CSARRLFTGLVNTEAFF.

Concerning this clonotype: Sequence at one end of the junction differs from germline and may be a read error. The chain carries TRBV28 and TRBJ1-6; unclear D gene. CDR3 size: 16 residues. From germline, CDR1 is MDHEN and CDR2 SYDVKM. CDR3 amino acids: CASSLMGSSYNSTLHF. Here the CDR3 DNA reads TGTGCCAGCAGTTTAATGGGCAGCTCCTATAATTCAACCCTCCACTTT. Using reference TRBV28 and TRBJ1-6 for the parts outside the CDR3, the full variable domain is DVKVTQSSRYLVKRTGEKVFLECVQDMDHENMFWYRQDPGLGLRLIYFSYDVKMKEKGDIPEGYSVSREKKERFSLILESASTNQTSMYLCASSLMGSSYNSTLHFGNGTRLTVT.

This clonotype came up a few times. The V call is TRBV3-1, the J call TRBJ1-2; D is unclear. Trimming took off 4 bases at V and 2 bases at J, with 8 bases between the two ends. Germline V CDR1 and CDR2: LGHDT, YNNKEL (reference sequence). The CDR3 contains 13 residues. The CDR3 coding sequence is TGTGCCAGCAGCCGTCAGGCCAACTATGGCTACACCTTC. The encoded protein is CASSRQANYGYTF.

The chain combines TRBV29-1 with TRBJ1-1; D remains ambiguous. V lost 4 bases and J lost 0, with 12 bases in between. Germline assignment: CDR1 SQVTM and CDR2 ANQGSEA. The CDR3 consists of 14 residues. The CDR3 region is CSVVGRNLNTEAFF. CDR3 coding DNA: TGCAGCGTTGTAGGAAGGAACTTGAACACTGAAGCTTTCTTT.

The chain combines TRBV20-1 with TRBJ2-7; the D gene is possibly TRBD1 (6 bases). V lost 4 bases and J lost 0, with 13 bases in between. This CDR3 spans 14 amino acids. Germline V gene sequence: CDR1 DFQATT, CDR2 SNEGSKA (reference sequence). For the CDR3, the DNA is TGCAGTGCTACTCCTACAGGGAGCTCCTACGAGCAGTACTTC. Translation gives CSATPTGSSYEQYF.

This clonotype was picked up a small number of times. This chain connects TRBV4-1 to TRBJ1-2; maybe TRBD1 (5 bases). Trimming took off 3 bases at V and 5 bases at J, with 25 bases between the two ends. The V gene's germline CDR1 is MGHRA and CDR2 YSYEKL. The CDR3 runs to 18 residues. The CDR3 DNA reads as TGCGCCAGCAGCCATCCCGCGGCAGGGCAGGGATCTAGATATGGCTACACCTTC. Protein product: CASSHPAAGQGSRYGYTF.

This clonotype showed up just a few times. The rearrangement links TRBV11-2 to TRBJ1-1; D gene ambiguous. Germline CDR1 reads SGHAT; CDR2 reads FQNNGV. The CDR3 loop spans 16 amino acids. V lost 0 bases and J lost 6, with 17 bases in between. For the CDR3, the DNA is TGTGCCAGCAGCTTAGAGACGGCGGTCCCATCGGCTGAAGCTTTCTTT. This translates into CASSLETAVPSAEAFF.

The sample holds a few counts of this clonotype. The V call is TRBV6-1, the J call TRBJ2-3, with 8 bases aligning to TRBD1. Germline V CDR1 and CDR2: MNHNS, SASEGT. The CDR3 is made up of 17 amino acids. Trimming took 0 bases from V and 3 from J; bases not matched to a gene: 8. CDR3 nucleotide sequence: TGTGCCAGCAGTGAAGCCGTCGGACAGGGTAGAACAGATACGCAGTATTTT. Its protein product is CASSEAVGQGRTDTQYF.

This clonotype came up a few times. The DNA for the CDR3 is TGCGCCAGCAGCCAGGGGGGCGGAACACGGACCCAGTACTTC. Its protein is CASSQGGGTRTQYF. The chain has TRBV4-1 and TRBJ2-5; either TRBD1 or TRBD2 may supply D (6 bases each). Trimming removed 3 bases from V and 7 bases from J, with 15 bases in between. The CDR3 contains 14 residues. Germline V gene lookup returns CDR1 MGHRA and CDR2 YSYEKL.

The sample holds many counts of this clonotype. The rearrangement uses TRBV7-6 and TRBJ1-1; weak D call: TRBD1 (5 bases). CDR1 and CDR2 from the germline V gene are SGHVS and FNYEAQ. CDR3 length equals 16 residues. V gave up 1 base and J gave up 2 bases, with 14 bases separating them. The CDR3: CASSLGSWQGNTEAFF. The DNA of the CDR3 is TGTGCCAGCAGCTTAGGGTCTTGGCAGGGTAACACTGAAGCTTTCTTT.